The clone carrying this T cell receptor (beta chain) has at least ten counts. Preparation of the TCRbeta library was carried out with unique molecular identifiers. One entry per CDR3 protein, called by TCRdb with MiXCR from the PCR reads. The sample has hundreds of thousands of distinct CDR3 sequences, approximately 12% seen once; the top ten hold about 2.2%. The record originates from a study of T-cell reconstitution after alpha-beta-depleted transplantation in children. V shed 0 bases and J 8 bases; nucleotides not matched to a gene: 6. The germline gives CDR1 SGHDN, CDR2 FVKESK. The CDR3 runs to 14 residues.

Here the sequenced sample was PBMCs, mostly from graft donor cells, taken 360 days after TCRalphabeta/CD19-depleted stem cell transplant. This chain connects TRBV14 to TRBJ1-1; 7 bases align to TRBD1. The TCR sequence derives from a male patient between 10 and 17 years old who had a stem cell transplant for acute myeloid leukemia, so the T cells may come from the graft donor. The CDR3, as DNA: TGTGCCAGCAGCCAAGAATTACGGGACAGCGAAGCTTTCTTT. This encodes CASSQELRDSEAFF.